This TCR beta chain was profiled in a study of identifying expanded T cells in peripheral blood. Germline values: CDR1 SNHLY, CDR2 FYNNEI. V lost 8 bases to trimming and J lost 7 bases, with 18 bases between them. The CDR3 has 14 residues. To note about this clone: What it binds is not known.

The data were produced by immunoSEQ multiplex PCR, yet TCRdb's version contains in-frame clones alone and is incomplete. The sample lists tens of thousands of clones, approximately 91% occurring once. Healthy donors had no documented immune events, such as infections, while sampled. Study-level points and caveats: Variance in clone template counts between approximately two-week samples significantly increased with total template count across all healthy donors. Over around two and four weeks, about 15 and 18 clones changed, versus 1.2 between replicates.

V is TRBV2 and J is TRBJ1-5; possible D gene TRBD1, 6 bases. The TCR comes from a person aged 18-69 years in good health. The sequenced material came from blood. Written as DNA, the CDR3 is TGTGCCAGCCTCCAGTCGGACAGCCGGCAGCCCCAGCATTTT. Its translation is CASLQSDSRQPQHF.